The 10 T cell receptor beta chains listed next were all sequenced from one sample in a study of OX40 agonist ivuxolimab in advanced cancers. Library method: the immunoSEQ multiplex PCR assay. This is the immuneACCESS table as TCRdb keeps it, with only in-frame sequences that have V and J called. A part of the clones is gone; compared with another copy, unresolved V genes explain less than half, and the rest is unexplained. This sample gives almost 85,000 clones in total; about 82% of them show up just once. 6% to 8% of the sample rests with the top ten. This sample comprised CD4+ or CD8+ T cells sorted from blood, obtained in a trial of the OX40 agonist ivuxolimab. These receptors all stem from an adult with an advanced solid tumor such as melanoma, head and neck, liver or kidney cancer.

Only one count was recorded for this clone. V and J are TRBV11-2 and TRBJ1-2; D is uncertain. CDR3 length: 13 residues. CDR1 and CDR2 from the germline V gene are SGHAT and FQNNGV. V dropped 5 bases and J dropped 8 bases, with 15 bases sitting between them. In DNA, the CDR3 is TGTGCCAGCAGCCCGGGTCCGATCATGGGCTACACCTTC. Translated: CASSPGPIMGYTF.

This clone was observed once. The V and J genes are TRBV19 and TRBJ1-3, with TRBD1 matching 8 bases. The germline CDR1 and CDR2 sequences are LNHDA and SQIVND (reference sequence). The V segment lost 6 bases and the J segment 2 bases; nucleotides outside the gene matches: 6. The CDR3 sequence is 15 residues long. CDR3 protein: CASRTDRGPGNTIYF. For the CDR3, the DNA is TGTGCCAGTAGAACTGACAGGGGTCCTGGAAACACCATATATTTT.

The genes are TRBV6-5 and TRBJ1-1; a weak D match, TRBD1 (5 bases). This CDR3 spans 13 amino acids. CDR1 and CDR2 from the germline V gene are MNHEY and SVGAGI. Trimming took 2 bases from V and 6 from J, leaving 10 bases between them. CDR3 protein: CASSYRGSAEAFF. CDR3 in DNA: TGTGCCAGCAGTTACAGGGGCAGCGCTGAAGCTTTCTTT.

The chain carries TRBV10-3 and TRBJ2-3; 8 positions agree with TRBD2. The CDR3 is 15 residues long. The germline gives CDR1 ENHRY, CDR2 SYGVKD. The junction had 11 bases not matched to a gene; V was cut back by 8 bases and J by 4 bases. The CDR3 DNA follows: TGTGCCATCGGCGGAGCGGGAGCGGGCCCAGATACGCAGTATTTT. Translation: CAIGGAGAGPDTQYF.

This sequence joins TRBV5-1 and TRBJ1-3, with a possible D match to TRBD1 (6 bases). The CDR3 spans 16 residues. V was cut by 0 bases and J by 3 bases, with 13 bases left in between. Germline V lookup: CDR1 SGHRS, CDR2 YFSETQ. The CDR3 DNA reads TGCGCCAGCAGCTTGGACGGCAGGGGAAGTGGAAACACCATATATTTT. Translated: CASSLDGRGSGNTIYF. Using reference TRBV5-1 and TRBJ1-3 for the parts outside the CDR3, the full variable domain is KAGVTQTPRYLIKTRGQQVTLSCSPISGHRSVSWYQQTPGQGLQFLFEYFSETQRNKGNFPGRFSGRQFSNSRSEMNVSTLELGDSALYLCASSLDGRGSGNTIYFGEGSWLTVV.

The chain carries TRBV5-6 and TRBJ2-7, with TRBD2 as a possible D gene (6 bases). V lost 0 bases and J 6 bases, leaving 10 bases between the germline ends. The CDR3 is 13 residues long. The germline V gene has CDR1 SGHDT and CDR2 YYEEEE. CDR3 nucleotide sequence: TGTGCCAGCAGCTTGGCCTCGGGGGTCGAGCAGTACTTC. It is translated as CASSLASGVEQYF. Full variable domain (missing parts from reference TRBV5-6 and TRBJ2-7): DAGVTQSPTHLIKTRGQQVTLRCSPKSGHDTVSWYQQALGQGPQFIFQYYEEEERQRGNFPDRFSGHQFPNYSSELNVNALLLGDSALYLCASSLASGVEQYFGPGTRLTVT.

The chain couples TRBV7-3 to TRBJ2-1; D call uncertain. This CDR3 has 13 residues. V was cut by 3 bases and J by 3 bases, with 6 bases left in between. Per germline, CDR1 SGHTA and CDR2 FQGTGA. Here the CDR3 DNA reads TGTGCCAGCAGCTTCCAGATCTACAATGAGCAGTTCTTC. Translated, it gives CASSFQIYNEQFF.

The gene calls are TRBV2 and TRBJ1-5; 7 bases line up with TRBD1. The germline V gene has CDR1 SNHLY and CDR2 FYNNEI. Trimming at V came to 7 bases and at J to 6 bases, leaving 9 bases not matched to a gene. CDR3 length equals 14 residues. The CDR3 loop reads CASTHRQGAQPQHF. CDR3 coding DNA: TGTGCCAGCACTCACCGACAGGGAGCTCAGCCCCAGCATTTT.

This chain joins TRBV25-1 and TRBJ1-1; D might be TRBD1 (5 bases). The CDR3 consists of 13 residues. CDR1 is MGHDK, CDR2 SYGVNS, per germline. V dropped 6 bases and J dropped 4 bases, with 12 bases sitting between them. As DNA, the CDR3 is TGTGCCAGCAGGGACCCTGGGGGCACTGAAGCTTTCTTT. Translating gives CASRDPGGTEAFF.

The V gene is TRBV5-8, the J gene TRBJ2-2; 8 bases are a match to TRBD2. Germline V gene lookup returns CDR1 SGHTS and CDR2 YDEGEE. Losses at the gene ends were 4 bases for V and 4 bases for J; bases not matched to a gene: 12. The CDR3 has 17 amino acids. CDR3 coding DNA: TGTGCCAGCAGCGTCGGTCGAACTAGCGGTTTCACCGGGGAGCTGTTTTTT. This translates into CASSVGRTSGFTGELFF.